What follows are 8 T cell receptor beta chains derived from one specimen sequenced in a study of T cell responses to AZD1222 COVID-19 vaccine. Here immunoSEQ multiplex PCR was the method, and the copy in TCRdb shows in-frame clones only, minus some. This sample yields about 160,000 clones, of which roughly nine tenths are seen a single time; less than 2.5% belongs to the top ten. The sample consisted of peripheral blood, taken on day 0 of AZD1222 vaccination. The origin of the receptors is an adult in good health.

The J gene is TRBJ1-2, the V gene TRBV29-1, with TRBD1 matching 9 bases. Germline CDR1 is SQVTM and CDR2 is ANQGSEA. Trimming removed 7 bases from V and 7 bases from J; junction bases left unmatched: 4. The CDR3 consists of 11 residues. CDR3 bases: TGCAGCGCCGGGACAGGGTTTGGCTACACCTTC. Its translation: CSAGTGFGYTF.

This rearrangement joins TRBV30 to TRBJ2-1; no clear D. The germline V gene has CDR1 GTSNPN and CDR2 SVGIG (reference sequence). Trimming stripped 1 base from V and 3 bases from J, with 19 bases between. The CDR3 length is 17 residues. CDR3 region: CAWSGLGRNSDYNEQFF. The CDR3 DNA follows: TGTGCCTGGAGTGGGTTGGGTAGGAACTCAGACTACAATGAGCAGTTCTTC.

The rearrangement uses TRBV5-6 and TRBJ1-1; D is unresolved. V was trimmed by 2 bases and J by 1 base, leaving 6 bases between them. Germline V lookup: CDR1 SGHDT, CDR2 YYEEEE. CDR3 size: 13 residues. The CDR3 protein is CASSFVANTEAFF. In nucleotides, the CDR3 is TGTGCCAGCAGCTTTGTAGCGAACACTGAAGCTTTCTTT.

This chain uses TRBV27 with TRBJ1-1; the D gene is possibly TRBD1 (5 bases). The CDR3 length is 13 residues. Germline CDR1 reads MNHEY; CDR2 reads SMNVEV (reference sequence). The V end lost 2 bases, the J end lost 5 bases, and 9 bases lay between the germline ends. This CDR3 reads CASSLQGRTEAFF. The CDR3 DNA sequence: TGTGCCAGCAGTTTACAGGGCCGGACTGAAGCTTTCTTT.

The chain carries TRBV5-1 and TRBJ2-7; D unclear. Germline V gene data show CDR1 as SGHRS and CDR2 as YFSETQ. V lost 4 bases and J lost 7, with 12 bases in between. There are 12 residues in the CDR3. CDR3 loop: CASSLRDKEQYF. CDR3 sequence (DNA): TGCGCCAGCAGCCTAAGAGACAAGGAGCAGTACTTC. Full variable domain (outside the CDR3, taken from reference TRBV5-1 and TRBJ2-7): KAGVTQTPRYLIKTRGQQVTLSCSPISGHRSVSWYQQTPGQGLQFLFEYFSETQRNKGNFPGRFSGRQFSNSRSEMNVSTLELGDSALYLCASSLRDKEQYFGPGTRLTVT.

The rearrangement joins TRBV15 to TRBJ2-7; 11 bases agree with TRBD1. The V gene end was trimmed by 9 bases and the J gene end by 4 bases; junction bases not matched to a gene: 8. CDR1 and CDR2 from the germline V gene are LNHNV and YYDKDF (reference sequence). This CDR3 has 14 amino acids. CDR3 sequence reads: CATGMGQGVYEQYF. CDR3 bases: TGTGCCACGGGGATGGGACAGGGGGTGTACGAGCAGTACTTC.

DNA for the CDR3: TGTGCCAGCAGGGTGGGAATGAACACTGAAGCTTTCTTT. Encoded protein: CASRVGMNTEAFF. The chain combines TRBV6-6 with TRBJ1-1; D uncertain. The germline gives CDR1 MNHNY, CDR2 SVGAGI (reference sequence). V dropped 6 bases and J dropped 0 bases, with 8 bases sitting between them. This CDR3 comprises 13 residues.

The gene calls are TRBV9 and TRBJ2-2; D might be TRBD2 (5 bases). There are 16 residues in the CDR3. The V and J ends lost 0 bases and 4 bases respectively, with 13 bases between them. Germline loops: CDR1 SGDLS, CDR2 YYNGEE. Written as DNA, the CDR3 is TGTGCCAGCAGCGTAGCTCCGGTTCGGGGCACCGGGGAGCTGTTTTTT. Protein: CASSVAPVRGTGELFF.